This T cell receptor (beta chain) emerged from a study of shared clonotypes between healthy human individuals. On the study more broadly: Per-donor plates numbered three CD4 naive, three CD4 memory, two CD8 naive and one CD8 memory.

V lost 7 bases and J lost 4; bases outside the gene matches: 12. Per germline, CDR1 MDHEN and CDR2 SYDVKM. The CDR3 has 16 amino acids. A remark on this clone: Its antigen is not known.

General study points: What naive subsets generally showed was a larger estimated richness than memory subsets showed.

CD4+ cells underwent separation, giving CD45RA+ naive and CD45RA-negative memory subsets. Sequenced by immunoSEQ multiplex PCR; TCRdb stores in-frame clones only, minus some. This table has 1.4 million or so clones, about 98.5% appearing once. Sequencing was done on a sample of naive CD4+ T cells sorted from blood. Subset defined: CD45RA+ positively selected. The TCR originated in a man aged 25-40 years in good health. V gene TRBV28 combines with J gene TRBJ2-2; 7 positions agree with TRBD2. The CDR3 DNA follows: TGTGCCAGCACCACCCCTAGCGGACCCATCACCGGGGAGCTGTTTTTT. Its translation is CASTTPSGPITGELFF.